This record looks at one TCR beta chain sequence and its context. An end of the junction does not agree with germline; a read error may underlie this. CDR1 and CDR2 from the germline V gene are PRHDT and FYEKMQ (reference sequence). The CDR3 consists of 16 residues. Sequenced patients had shown CD8+CD57+ cell expansion by flow cytometry. These data are taken from a study of CD8+CD57+ T cells in acquired aplastic anemia. The study profiled TCR beta VDJ and CDR3 using genomic DNA as template. Each CDR3 protein is one row after TCRdb ran MiXCR on the reads. Of under 200,000 distinct CDR3 sequences in the sample, less than 50% were seen once.

This sequence originates from a human donor with aplastic anemia. The chain is built from TRBV13 and TRBJ2-7, with 13 bases fitting TRBD2. Sequencing input: sorted CD4+, CD8+, or CD8+CD57+ T cells (not recorded which) from PBMCs. The CDR3 reads CASSLGTSGTRDEQYF. As DNA, the CDR3 is TGTGCCAGCAGCCTAGGGACTAGCGGGACGAGGGACGAGCAGTACTTC.